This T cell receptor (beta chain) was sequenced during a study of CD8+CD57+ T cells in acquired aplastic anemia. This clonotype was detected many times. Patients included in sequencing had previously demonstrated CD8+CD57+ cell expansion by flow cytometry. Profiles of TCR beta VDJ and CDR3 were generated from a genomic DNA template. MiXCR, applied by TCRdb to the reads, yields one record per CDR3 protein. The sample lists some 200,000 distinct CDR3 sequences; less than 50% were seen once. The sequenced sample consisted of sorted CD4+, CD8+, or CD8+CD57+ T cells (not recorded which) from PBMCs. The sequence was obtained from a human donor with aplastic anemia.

CDR3 loop: CASSLEAASYNEQFF. In nucleotides, the CDR3 is TGCGCCAGCAGCTTAGAAGCGGCATCCTACAATGAGCAGTTCTTC. The chain carries TRBV5-1 and TRBJ2-1; TRBD2 might be the D (5 bases). Per germline, CDR1 SGHRS and CDR2 YFSETQ. Trimming pared 2 bases from V and 1 base from J, leaving 10 bases between. This CDR3 is built from 15 residues.